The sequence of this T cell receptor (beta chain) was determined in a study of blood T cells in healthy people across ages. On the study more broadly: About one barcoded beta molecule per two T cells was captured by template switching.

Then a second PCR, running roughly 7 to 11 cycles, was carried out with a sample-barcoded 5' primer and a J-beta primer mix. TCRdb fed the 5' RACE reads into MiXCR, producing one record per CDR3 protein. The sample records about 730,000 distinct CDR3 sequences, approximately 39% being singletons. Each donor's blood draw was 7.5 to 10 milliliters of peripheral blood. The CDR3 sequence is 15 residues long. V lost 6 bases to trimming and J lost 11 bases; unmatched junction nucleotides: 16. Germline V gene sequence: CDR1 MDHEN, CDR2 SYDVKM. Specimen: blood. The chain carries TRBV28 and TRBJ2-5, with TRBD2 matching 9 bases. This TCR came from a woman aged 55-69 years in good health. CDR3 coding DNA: TGTGCCAGCAGGTCCCCGTTAGCGGGAGTAAATGAGCAGTACTTC. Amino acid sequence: CASRSPLAGVNEQYF.